This T cell receptor (beta chain) came from a study of neoadjuvant anti-PD-1 for oral cavity cancer. This table comes from immunoSEQ multiplex PCR, and its TCRdb copy is limited to in-frame clones, with some not included. The table has about 72,000 clones, 83% seen once. The CDR3 consists of 16 residues. Deletions cut 5 bases from V and 9 bases from J, with 23 bases between. Looked up from germline, CDR1 is LNHDA and CDR2 is SQIVND (reference sequence). This chain links TRBV19 with TRBJ2-1, with D possibly TRBD2 on 6 matching bases. This material consisted of PBMCs, taken before nivolumab (anti-PD-1) treatment. The receptor's source is a person between 40 and 85 years old with oral cavity squamous cell carcinoma. CDR3 region: CASSDPGLQKRSEQFF. The CDR3 nucleotides read TGTGCCAGTAGTGATCCGGGACTCCAAAAACGGAGTGAGCAGTTCTTC.